This T cell receptor beta chain was profiled in a study of cytomegalovirus exposure and HLA in healthy donors. In the study overall: The 120 or so validation repertoires and the 666 first-cohort repertoires shared a platform, a later analysis reported.

The CDR3 consists of 16 residues. The germline CDR1 and CDR2 sequences are SGHAT and FQNNGV. After removal of 4 bases from V and 0 bases from J, the junction contained 4 bases not matched to a gene. Measured with immunoSEQ multiplex PCR; TCRdb has only the in-frame clones, and not every one. The sample holds 300,000 to 400,000 clones, roughly 88% seen once. Worth noting for this clone: Its antigen is not identified.

Study-wide results and limits: Rare TCR sequences dominated, though some public TCRs recurred in many donors.

Specimen: PBMCs. The TCR sequence derives from a man in his thirties or forties in good health and CMV-seronegative. The chain employs TRBV11-2 and TRBJ2-7, with 12 bases fitting TRBD2. Written as DNA, the CDR3 is TGTGCCAGCAGCTCACGGACTAGCGGGGACTCCTACGAGCAGTACTTC. It yields the protein CASSSRTSGDSYEQYF.